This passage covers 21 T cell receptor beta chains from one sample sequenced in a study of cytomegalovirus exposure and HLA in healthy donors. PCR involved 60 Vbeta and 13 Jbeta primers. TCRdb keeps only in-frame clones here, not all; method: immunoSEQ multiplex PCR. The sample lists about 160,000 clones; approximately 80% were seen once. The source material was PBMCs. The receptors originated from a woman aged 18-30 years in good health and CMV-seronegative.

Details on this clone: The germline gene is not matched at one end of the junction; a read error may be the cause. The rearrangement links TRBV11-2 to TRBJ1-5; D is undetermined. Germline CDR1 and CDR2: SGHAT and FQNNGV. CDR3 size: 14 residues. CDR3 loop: CASSLAGSSQPQHF. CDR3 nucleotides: TGTGCCAGCAGCTTAGCGGGAAGCAGTCAGCCCCAGCATTTT. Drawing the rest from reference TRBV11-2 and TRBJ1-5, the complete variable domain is EAGVAQSPRYKIIEKRQSVAFWCNPISGHATLYWYQQILGQGPKLLIQFQNNGVVDDSQLPKDRFSAERLKGVDSTLKIQPAKLEDSAVYLCASSLAGSSQPQHFGDGTRLSIL.

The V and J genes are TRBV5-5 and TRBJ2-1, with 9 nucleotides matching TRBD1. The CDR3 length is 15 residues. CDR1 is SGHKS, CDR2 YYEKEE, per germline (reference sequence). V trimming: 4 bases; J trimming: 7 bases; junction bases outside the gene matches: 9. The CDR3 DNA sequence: TGTGCCAGCAGCCCTGGACAGGGGAATCTTAATGAGCAGTTCTTC. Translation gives CASSPGQGNLNEQFF.

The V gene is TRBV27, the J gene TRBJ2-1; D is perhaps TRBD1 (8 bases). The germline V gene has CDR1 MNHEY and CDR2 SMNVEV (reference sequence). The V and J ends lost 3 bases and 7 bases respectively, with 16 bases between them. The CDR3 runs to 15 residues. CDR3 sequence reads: CASSFGDRGGNEQFF. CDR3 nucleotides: TGTGCCAGCAGTTTTGGAGACAGGGGAGGGAATGAGCAGTTCTTC.

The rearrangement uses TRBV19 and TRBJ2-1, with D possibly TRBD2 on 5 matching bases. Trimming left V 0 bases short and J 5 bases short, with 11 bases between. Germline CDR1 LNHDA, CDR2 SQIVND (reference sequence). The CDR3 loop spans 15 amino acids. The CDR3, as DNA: TGTGCCAGTAGTATAGATCGGGGAGCGAACAATGAGCAGTTCTTC. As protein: CASSIDRGANNEQFF.

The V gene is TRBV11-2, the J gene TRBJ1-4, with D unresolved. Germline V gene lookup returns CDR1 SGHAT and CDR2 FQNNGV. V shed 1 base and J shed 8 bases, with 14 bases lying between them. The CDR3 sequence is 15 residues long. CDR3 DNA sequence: TGTGCCAGCAGCTTAGTCGGGTCTTTTGGGGAAAAACTGTTTTTT. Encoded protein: CASSLVGSFGEKLFF. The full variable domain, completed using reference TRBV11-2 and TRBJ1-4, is EAGVAQSPRYKIIEKRQSVAFWCNPISGHATLYWYQQILGQGPKLLIQFQNNGVVDDSQLPKDRFSAERLKGVDSTLKIQPAKLEDSAVYLCASSLVGSFGEKLFFGSGTQLSVL.

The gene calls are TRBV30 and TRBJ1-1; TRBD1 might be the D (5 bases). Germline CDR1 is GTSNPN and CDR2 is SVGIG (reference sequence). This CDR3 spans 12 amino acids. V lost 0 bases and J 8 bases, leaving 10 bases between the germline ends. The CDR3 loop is CAWSVRQTEAFF. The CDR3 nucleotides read TGTGCCTGGAGTGTGAGACAGACAGAAGCTTTCTTT.

The CDR3 DNA reads as TGTGCCAGCAGACTGACTAAGAACACTGAAGCTTTCTTT. Translated: CASRLTKNTEAFF. The chain has TRBV27 and TRBJ1-1; D not certain. This CDR3 region has 13 residues. The V end lost 6 bases, the J end lost 1 base, and 9 bases lay between the germline ends. From germline, CDR1 is MNHEY and CDR2 SMNVEV (reference sequence).

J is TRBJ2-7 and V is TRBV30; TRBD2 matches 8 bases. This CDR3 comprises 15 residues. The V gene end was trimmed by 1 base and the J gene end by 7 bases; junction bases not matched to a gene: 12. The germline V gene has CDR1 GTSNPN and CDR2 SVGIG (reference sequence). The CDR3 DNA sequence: TGTGCCTGGAGTGGCGAACGGGGGGGCCGGCGGGAGCAGTACTTC. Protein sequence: CAWSGERGGRREQYF.

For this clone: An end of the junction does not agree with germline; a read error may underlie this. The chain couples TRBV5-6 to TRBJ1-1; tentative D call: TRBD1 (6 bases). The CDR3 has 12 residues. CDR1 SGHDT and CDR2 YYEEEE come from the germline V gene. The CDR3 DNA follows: TGTGCCAGCAGCTTAACGACAGGTCGACGGAACTTT. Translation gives CASSLTTGRRNF. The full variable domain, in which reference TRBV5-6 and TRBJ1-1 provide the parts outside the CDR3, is DAGVTQSPTHLIKTRGQQVTLRCSPKSGHDTVSWYQQALGQGPQFIFQYYEEEERQRGNFPDRFSGHQFPNYSSELNVNALLLGDSALYLCASSLTTGRRNFGQGTRLTVV.

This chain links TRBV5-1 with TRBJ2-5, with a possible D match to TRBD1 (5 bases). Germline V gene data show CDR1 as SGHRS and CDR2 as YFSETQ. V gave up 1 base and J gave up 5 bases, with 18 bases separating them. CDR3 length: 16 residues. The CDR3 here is CASSLTTGPPTETQYF. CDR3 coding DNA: TGCGCCAGCAGCTTGACTACAGGACCCCCGACGGAGACCCAGTACTTC.

Written as DNA, the CDR3 is TGCGCCAGCAGCCACTACACAGGGCCCTACGAGCAGTACTTC. It specifies CASSHYTGPYEQYF. V usage is TRBV4-1 and J usage is TRBJ2-7; a possible D gene is TRBD1 (6 bases). V was clipped by 3 bases and J by 2 bases, with 11 bases between them. This CDR3 spans 14 amino acids. Germline V CDR1 and CDR2: MGHRA, YSYEKL.

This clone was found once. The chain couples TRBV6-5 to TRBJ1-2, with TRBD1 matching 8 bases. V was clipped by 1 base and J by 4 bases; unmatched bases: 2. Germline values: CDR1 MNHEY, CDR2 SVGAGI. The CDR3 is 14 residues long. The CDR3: CASSYFGQGYGYTF. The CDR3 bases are TGTGCCAGCAGTTACTTCGGACAGGGCTATGGCTACACCTTC.

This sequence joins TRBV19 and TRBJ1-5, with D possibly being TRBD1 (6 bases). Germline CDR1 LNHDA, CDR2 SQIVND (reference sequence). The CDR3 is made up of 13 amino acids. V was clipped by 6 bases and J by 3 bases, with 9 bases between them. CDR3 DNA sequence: TGTGCCAGTAGCCGGGACATCAATCAGCCCCAGCATTTT. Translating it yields CASSRDINQPQHF.

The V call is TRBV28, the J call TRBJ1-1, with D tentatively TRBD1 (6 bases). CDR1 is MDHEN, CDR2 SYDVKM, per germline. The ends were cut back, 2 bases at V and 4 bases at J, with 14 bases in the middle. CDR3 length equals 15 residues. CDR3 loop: CASSLMGGRGTEAFF. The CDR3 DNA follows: TGTGCCAGCAGTTTAATGGGGGGGCGCGGCACTGAAGCTTTCTTT. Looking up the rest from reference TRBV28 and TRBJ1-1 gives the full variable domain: DVKVTQSSRYLVKRTGEKVFLECVQDMDHENMFWYRQDPGLGLRLIYFSYDVKMKEKGDIPEGYSVSREKKERFSLILESASTNQTSMYLCASSLMGGRGTEAFFGQGTRLTVV.

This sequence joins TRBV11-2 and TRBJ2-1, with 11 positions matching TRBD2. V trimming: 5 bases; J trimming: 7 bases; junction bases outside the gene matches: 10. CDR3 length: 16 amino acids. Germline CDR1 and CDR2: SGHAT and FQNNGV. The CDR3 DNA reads TGTGCCAGCAGCCCGCAAGGTTTAGCGGGGGGGAATGAGCAGTTCTTC. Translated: CASSPQGLAGGNEQFF.

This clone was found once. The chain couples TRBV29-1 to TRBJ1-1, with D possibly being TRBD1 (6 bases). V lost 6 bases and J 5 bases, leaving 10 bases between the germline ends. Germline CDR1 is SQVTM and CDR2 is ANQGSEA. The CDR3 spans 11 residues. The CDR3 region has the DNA TGCAGCGTCGGACAGACAACTGAAGCTTTCTTT. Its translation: CSVGQTTEAFF.

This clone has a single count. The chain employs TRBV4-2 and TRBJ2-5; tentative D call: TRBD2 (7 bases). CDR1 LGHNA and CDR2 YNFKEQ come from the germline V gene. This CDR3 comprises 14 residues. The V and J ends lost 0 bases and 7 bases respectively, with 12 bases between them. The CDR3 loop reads CASSQEGGAGTQYF. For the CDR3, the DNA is TGTGCCAGCAGCCAAGAAGGGGGGGCCGGGACCCAGTACTTC.

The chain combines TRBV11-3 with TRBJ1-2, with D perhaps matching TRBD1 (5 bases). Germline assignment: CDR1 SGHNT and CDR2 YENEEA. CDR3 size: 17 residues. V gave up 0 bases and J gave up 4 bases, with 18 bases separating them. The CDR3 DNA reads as TGTGCCAGCAGCTTAGATCCCTTTACGGGGGTACTCTATGGCTACACCTTC. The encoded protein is CASSLDPFTGVLYGYTF. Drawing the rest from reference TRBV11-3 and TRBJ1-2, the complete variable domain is EAGVVQSPRYKIIEKKQPVAFWCNPISGHNTLYWYLQNLGQGPELLIRYENEEAVDDSQLPKDRFSAERLKGVDSTLKIQPAELGDSAVYLCASSLDPFTGVLYGYTFGSGTRLTVV.

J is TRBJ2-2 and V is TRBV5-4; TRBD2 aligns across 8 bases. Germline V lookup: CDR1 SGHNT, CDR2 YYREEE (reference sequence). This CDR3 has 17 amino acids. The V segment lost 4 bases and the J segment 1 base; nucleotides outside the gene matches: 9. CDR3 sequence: CASSLTGGGRNTGELFF. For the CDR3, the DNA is TGTGCCAGCAGCCTGACTGGCGGGGGGCGGAACACCGGGGAGCTGTTTTTT.

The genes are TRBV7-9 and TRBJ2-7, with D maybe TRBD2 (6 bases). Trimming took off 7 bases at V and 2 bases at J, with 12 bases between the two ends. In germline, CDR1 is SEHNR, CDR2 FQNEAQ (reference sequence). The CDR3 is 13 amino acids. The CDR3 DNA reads TGTGCCAGCACCCCCGGGAGTACCTACGAGCAGTACTTC. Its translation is CASTPGSTYEQYF.

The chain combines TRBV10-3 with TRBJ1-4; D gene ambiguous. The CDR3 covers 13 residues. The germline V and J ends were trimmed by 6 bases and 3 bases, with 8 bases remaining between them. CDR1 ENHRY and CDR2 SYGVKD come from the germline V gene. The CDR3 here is CAISWTANEKLFF. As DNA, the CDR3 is TGTGCCATCAGCTGGACTGCTAATGAAAAACTGTTTTTT.